This T cell receptor (beta chain) is from a study of blood T cell repertoires in COVID-19. Turning to the study itself: The origin of the acute and convalescent COVID-19 samples was the United States, Italy and Spain. Nucleic acid was either cDNA or gDNA, and it came from T cells, B-cell-depleted T cells, or PBMCs.

As processed by the authors: Amplified reference gene primers provided the basis for estimating nucleated cell counts. Data came from immunoSEQ multiplex PCR; TCRdb stores just in-frame clones and leaves some out. That table is the source of V, J and clone size, and D and trimming were worked out from the DNA. The sample lists about 100,000 clones, 85% to 95% occurring once. CDR1 is LNHDA and CDR2 is SQIVND in the germline V gene (reference sequence). V shed 1 base and J 4 bases; nucleotides not matched to a gene: 5. The CDR3 has 15 amino acids. The receptor was derived from a man aged 50 to 60 with active COVID-19. The sequencing input was peripheral blood. The chain is built from TRBV19 and TRBJ1-1, with 8 bases fitting TRBD1. In nucleotides, the CDR3 is TGTGCCAGTAGTATAGCCCAGACAGGGGTCACTGAAGCTTTCTTT. Encoded protein: CASSIAQTGVTEAFF. Filled out from reference TRBV19 and TRBJ1-1, the complete variable domain reads DGGITQSPKYLFRKEGQNVTLSCEQNLNHDAMYWYRQDPGQGLRLIYYSQIVNDFQKGDIAEGYSVSREKKESFPLTVTSAQKNPTAFYLCASSIAQTGVTEAFFGQGTRLTVV.